This T cell receptor (beta chain) was identified during a study of T-cell memory formation after mild COVID-19. Whole-study results and caveats: Clones that got smaller from day 15 to 85 had even CD4/CD8, while clones growing later tipped toward CD4+. The main location of contracting CD4+ clones was CM and EM, and that of contracting CD8+ clones was EMRA.

TCRdb recomputed calls from the 5' RACE reads with MiXCR, one row per CDR3 protein. The sample lists 240,000 or so distinct CDR3 sequences, approximately 10% occurring once. The V and J ends lost 11 bases and 3 bases respectively, with 16 bases between them. The germline V gene has CDR1 LNHDA and CDR2 SQIVND (reference sequence). CDR3 length equals 13 residues. A note on this clonotype: Its specificity is unknown.

The specimen sequenced was PBMCs or a T cell subset sorted from them (not recorded which). The sequence was obtained from a man aged 18 to 30 who had mild COVID-19 (a few samples of this study predate the infection). Cell type and time point are not known. The chain combines TRBV19 with TRBJ1-2; D is possibly TRBD1 (6 bases). The CDR3 here is CACRPDRYYGYTF. CDR3 nucleotide sequence: TGTGCCTGTCGCCCGGACAGATACTATGGCTACACCTTC.